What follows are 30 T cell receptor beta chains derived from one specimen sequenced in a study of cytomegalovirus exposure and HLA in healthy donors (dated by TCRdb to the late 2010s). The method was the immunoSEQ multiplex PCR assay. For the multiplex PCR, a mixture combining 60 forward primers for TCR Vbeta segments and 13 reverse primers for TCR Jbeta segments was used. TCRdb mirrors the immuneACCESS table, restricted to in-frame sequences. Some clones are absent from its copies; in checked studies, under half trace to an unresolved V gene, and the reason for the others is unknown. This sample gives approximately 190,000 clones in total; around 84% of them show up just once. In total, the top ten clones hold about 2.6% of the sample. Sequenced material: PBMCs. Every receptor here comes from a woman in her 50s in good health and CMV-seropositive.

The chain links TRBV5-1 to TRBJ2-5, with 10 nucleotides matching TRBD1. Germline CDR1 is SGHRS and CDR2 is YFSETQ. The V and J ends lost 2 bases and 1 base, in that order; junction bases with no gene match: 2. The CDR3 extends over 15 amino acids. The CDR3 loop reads CASSLRTGGQETQYF. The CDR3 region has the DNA TGCGCCAGCAGCTTAAGGACAGGGGGCCAAGAGACCCAGTACTTC.

The CDR3 coding sequence is TGTGCCAGCAGCCCGGACAGTTCGGAAGAGACCCAGTACTTC. It is translated as CASSPDSSEETQYF. V and J are TRBV7-9 and TRBJ2-5; tentatively, D is TRBD1 (6 bases). Germline loops: CDR1 SEHNR, CDR2 FQNEAQ (reference sequence). This CDR3 spans 14 amino acids. V lost 5 bases and J lost 3, with 13 bases in between.

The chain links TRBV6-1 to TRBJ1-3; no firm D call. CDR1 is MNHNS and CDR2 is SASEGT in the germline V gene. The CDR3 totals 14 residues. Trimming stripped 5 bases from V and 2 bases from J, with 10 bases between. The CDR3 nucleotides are TGTGCCAGCAGTTTGTCCAGAACTGGAAACACCATATATTTT. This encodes CASSLSRTGNTIYF.

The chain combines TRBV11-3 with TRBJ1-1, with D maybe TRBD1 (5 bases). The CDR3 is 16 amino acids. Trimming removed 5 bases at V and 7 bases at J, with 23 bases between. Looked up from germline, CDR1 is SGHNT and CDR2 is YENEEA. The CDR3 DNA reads TGTGCCAGCAGCACCTCGGGGGGGGTCGGTACGGGTGAAGCTTTCTTT. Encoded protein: CASSTSGGVGTGEAFF.

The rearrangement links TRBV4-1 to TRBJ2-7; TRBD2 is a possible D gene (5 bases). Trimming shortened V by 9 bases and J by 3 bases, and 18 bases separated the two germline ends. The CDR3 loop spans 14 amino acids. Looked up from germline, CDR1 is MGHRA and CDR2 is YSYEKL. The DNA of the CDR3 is TGCGCCAGTTCCAGGACTGCCTCCAACTACGAGCAGTACTTC. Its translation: CASSRTASNYEQYF.

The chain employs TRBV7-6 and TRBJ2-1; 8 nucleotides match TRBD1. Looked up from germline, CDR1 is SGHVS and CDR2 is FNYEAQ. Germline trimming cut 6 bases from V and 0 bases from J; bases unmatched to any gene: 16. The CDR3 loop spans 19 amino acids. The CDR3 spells CASSPRGRTGPGSYNEQFF. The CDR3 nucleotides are TGTGCCAGCAGTCCCCGCGGTAGGACAGGGCCGGGCTCCTACAATGAGCAGTTCTTC.

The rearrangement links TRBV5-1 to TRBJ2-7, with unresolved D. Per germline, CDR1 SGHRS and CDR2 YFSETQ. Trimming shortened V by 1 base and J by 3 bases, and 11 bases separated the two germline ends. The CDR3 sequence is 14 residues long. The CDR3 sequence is CASSLSRGDYEQYF. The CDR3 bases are TGCGCCAGCAGCTTGTCCCGAGGCGACTACGAGCAGTACTTC. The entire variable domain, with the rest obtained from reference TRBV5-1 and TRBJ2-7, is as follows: KAGVTQTPRYLIKTRGQQVTLSCSPISGHRSVSWYQQTPGQGLQFLFEYFSETQRNKGNFPGRFSGRQFSNSRSEMNVSTLELGDSALYLCASSLSRGDYEQYFGPGTRLTVT.

The CDR3 here is CASSQRTSGSGTQYF. Here the CDR3 DNA reads TGTGCCAGCAGCCAAAGGACTAGCGGTAGTGGGACCCAGTACTTC. V usage is TRBV14 and J usage is TRBJ2-5, with 10 bases lining up with TRBD2. The CDR3 extends over 15 amino acids. From germline, CDR1 is SGHDN and CDR2 FVKESK. With 2 bases clipped from V and 7 bases from J, the junction kept 7 bases outside the gene matches.

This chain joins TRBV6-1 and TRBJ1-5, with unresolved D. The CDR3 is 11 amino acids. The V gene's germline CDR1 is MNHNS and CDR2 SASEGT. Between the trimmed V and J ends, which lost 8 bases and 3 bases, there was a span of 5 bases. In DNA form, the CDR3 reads TGTGCCAGCCAGGACAATCAGCCCCAGCATTTT. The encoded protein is CASQDNQPQHF.

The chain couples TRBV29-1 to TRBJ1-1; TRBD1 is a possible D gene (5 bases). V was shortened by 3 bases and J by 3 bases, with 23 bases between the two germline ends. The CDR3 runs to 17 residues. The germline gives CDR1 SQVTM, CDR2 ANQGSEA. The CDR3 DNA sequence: TGCAGCGTTGACGCTTTCCGACTGGGGGGAGAGGACACTGAAGCTTTCTTT. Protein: CSVDAFRLGGEDTEAFF.

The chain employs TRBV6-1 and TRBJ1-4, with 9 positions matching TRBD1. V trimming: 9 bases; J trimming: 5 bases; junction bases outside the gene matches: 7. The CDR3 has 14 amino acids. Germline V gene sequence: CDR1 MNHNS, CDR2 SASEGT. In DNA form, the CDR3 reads TGTGCCAGTCGGACCGGGACAGGGAATGAAAAACTGTTTTTT. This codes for CASRTGTGNEKLFF.

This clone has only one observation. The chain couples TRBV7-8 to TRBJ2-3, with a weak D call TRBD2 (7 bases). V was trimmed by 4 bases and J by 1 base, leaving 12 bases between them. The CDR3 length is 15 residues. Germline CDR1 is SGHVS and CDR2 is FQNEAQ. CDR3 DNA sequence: TGTGCCAGCAGCTCCTTGGGGGGGCGCACAGATACGCAGTATTTT. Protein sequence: CASSSLGGRTDTQYF.

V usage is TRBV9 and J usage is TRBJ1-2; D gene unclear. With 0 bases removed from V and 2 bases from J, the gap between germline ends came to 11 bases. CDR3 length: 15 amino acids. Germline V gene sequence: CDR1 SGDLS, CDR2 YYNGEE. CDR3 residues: CASSVGSVMNYGYTF. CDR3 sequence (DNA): TGTGCCAGCAGCGTAGGTTCGGTTATGAACTATGGCTACACCTTC.

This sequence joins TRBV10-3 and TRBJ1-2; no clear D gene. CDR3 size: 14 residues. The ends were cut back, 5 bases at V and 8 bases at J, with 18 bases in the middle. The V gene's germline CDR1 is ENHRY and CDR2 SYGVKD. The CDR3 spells CAISPAGSGGGYTF. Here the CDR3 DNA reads TGTGCCATCAGTCCCGCGGGGAGCGGAGGGGGCTACACCTTC.

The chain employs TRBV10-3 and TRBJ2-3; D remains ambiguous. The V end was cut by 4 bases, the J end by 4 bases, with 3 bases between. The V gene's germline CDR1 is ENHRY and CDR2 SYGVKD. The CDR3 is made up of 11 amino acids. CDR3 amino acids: CAISGPDTQYF. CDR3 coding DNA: TGTGCCATCAGTGGGCCAGATACGCAGTATTTT.

CDR3 amino acids: CASNSILNSGGYTF. The CDR3 nucleotides are TGTGCCAGCAACTCAATCCTCAATTCGGGTGGCTACACCTTC. This chain connects TRBV7-9 to TRBJ1-2; D not resolved. The CDR3 contains 14 residues. The germline V gene encodes CDR1 SEHNR and CDR2 FQNEAQ (reference sequence). Trimming stripped 7 bases from V and 7 bases from J, with 19 bases between.

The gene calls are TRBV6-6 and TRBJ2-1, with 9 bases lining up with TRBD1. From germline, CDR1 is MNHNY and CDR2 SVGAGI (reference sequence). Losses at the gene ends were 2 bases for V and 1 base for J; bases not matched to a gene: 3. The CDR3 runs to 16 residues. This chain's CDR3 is CASSYTGQGSYNEQFF. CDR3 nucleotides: TGTGCCAGCAGTTACACGGGACAGGGATCCTACAATGAGCAGTTCTTC.

This chain's CDR3 is CASSQPGQGKDTQYF. The CDR3, as DNA: TGTGCCAGCAGCCAACCGGGACAGGGGAAAGATACGCAGTATTTT. This chain connects TRBV5-4 to TRBJ2-3; 10 nucleotides match TRBD1. With V trimmed by 4 bases and J by 5 bases, 7 bases remained unmatched. This CDR3 comprises 15 residues. Germline V gene data show CDR1 as SGHNT and CDR2 as YYREEE (reference sequence).

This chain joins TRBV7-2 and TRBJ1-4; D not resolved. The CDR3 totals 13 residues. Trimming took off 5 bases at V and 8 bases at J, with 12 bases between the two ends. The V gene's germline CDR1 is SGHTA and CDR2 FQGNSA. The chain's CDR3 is CASSPGPTEKLFF. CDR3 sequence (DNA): TGTGCCAGCAGCCCTGGGCCGACGGAAAAACTGTTTTTT.

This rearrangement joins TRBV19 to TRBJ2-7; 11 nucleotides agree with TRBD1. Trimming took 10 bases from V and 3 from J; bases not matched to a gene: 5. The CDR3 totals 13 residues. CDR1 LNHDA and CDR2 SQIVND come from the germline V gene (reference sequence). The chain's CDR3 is CATRDRGDYEQYF. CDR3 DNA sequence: TGTGCCACCAGGGACAGGGGGGACTACGAGCAGTACTTC.

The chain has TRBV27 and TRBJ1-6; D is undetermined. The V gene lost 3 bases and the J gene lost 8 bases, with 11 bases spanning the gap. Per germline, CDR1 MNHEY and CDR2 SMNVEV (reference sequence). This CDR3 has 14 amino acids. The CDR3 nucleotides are TGTGCCAGCAGTTTTTCGAGAGGCGATTCACCCCTCCACTTT. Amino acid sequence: CASSFSRGDSPLHF.

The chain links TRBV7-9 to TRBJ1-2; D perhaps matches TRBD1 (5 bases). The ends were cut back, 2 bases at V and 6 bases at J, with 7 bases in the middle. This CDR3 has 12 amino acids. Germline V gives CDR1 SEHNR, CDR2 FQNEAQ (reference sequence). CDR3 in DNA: TGTGCCAGCAGCTTACGGGGGAATGGCTACACCTTC. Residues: CASSLRGNGYTF.

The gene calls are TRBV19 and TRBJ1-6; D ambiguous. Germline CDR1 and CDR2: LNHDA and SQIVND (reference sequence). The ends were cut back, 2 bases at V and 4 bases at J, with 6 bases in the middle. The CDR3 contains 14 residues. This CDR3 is CASSIPQYNSPLHF. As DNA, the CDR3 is TGTGCCAGTAGTATACCACAGTATAATTCACCCCTCCACTTT.

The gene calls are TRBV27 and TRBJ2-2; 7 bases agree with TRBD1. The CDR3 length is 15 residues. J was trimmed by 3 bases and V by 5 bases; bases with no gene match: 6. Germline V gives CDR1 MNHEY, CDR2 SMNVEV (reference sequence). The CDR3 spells CASSPGDRYTGELFF. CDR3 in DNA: TGTGCCAGCAGTCCAGGGGACAGATACACCGGGGAGCTGTTTTTT.

The CDR3 reads CAWSVASGDTGELFF. The CDR3 DNA sequence: TGTGCCTGGAGTGTAGCAAGCGGGGACACCGGGGAGCTGTTTTTT. The genes are TRBV30 and TRBJ2-2; 7 bases are shared with TRBD2. Germline lookup yields CDR1 GTSNPN and CDR2 SVGIG (reference sequence). This CDR3 spans 15 amino acids. The V gene end was trimmed by 0 bases and the J gene end by 3 bases; junction bases not matched to a gene: 4.

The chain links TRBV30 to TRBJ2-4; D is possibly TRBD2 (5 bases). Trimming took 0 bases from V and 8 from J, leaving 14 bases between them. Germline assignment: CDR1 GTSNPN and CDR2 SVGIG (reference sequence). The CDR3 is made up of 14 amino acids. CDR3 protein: CAWSVPGLADIQYF. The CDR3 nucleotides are TGTGCCTGGAGTGTTCCCGGGCTAGCTGACATTCAGTACTTC.

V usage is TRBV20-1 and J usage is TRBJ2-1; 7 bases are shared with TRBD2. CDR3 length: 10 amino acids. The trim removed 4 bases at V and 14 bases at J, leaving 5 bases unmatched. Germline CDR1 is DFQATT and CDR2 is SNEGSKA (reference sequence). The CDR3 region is CSAIAGSEFF. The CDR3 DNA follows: TGCAGTGCTATAGCGGGTTCGGAGTTCTTC.

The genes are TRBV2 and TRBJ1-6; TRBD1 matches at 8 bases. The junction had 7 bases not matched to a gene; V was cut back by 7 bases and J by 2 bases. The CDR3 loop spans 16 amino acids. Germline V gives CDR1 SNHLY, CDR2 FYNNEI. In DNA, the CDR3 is TGTGCCAGCACCATAGACAGGGGCACCTATAATTCACCCCTCCACTTT. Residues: CASTIDRGTYNSPLHF.

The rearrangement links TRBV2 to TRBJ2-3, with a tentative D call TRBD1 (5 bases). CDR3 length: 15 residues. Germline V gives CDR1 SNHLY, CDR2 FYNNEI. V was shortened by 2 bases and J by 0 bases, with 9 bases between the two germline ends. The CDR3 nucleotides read TGTGCCAGCAGTGAACAGGGCACTAGCACAGATACGCAGTATTTT. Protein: CASSEQGTSTDTQYF.

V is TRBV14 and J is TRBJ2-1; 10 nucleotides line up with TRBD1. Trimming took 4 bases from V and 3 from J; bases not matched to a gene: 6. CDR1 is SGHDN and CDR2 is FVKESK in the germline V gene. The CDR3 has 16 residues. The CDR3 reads CASSLSRDRGYNEQFF. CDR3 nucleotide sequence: TGTGCCAGCAGCCTAAGCCGGGACAGGGGCTACAATGAGCAGTTCTTC.